A selection of T cell receptor beta chains follows, all from one sample in a study. One entry per CDR3 protein results from TCRdb running MiXCR on the 5' RACE reads. The data show around 30,000 distinct CDR3 sequences, roughly a quarter seen once. Sequencing input: tumor-infiltrating Tregs sorted from the breast tumor. These receptors were obtained from a female donor with breast cancer. The CDR3 runs from the conserved cysteine through the conserved F or W. D genes are given only for firm matches. Expanded clones get a size class; other rows say once, few or many, or leave the size out.

d_call clone_size j_call v_call cdr3_nt cdr3_aa
TRBD2 . TRBJ2-1 TRBV7-9 TGTGCCAGCAGTCCCCCCCGGGAGGACGATGAGCAGTTCTTC CASSPPREDDEQFF
. many TRBJ1-2 TRBV9 TGTGCCAGCAGCGTACTAGCTCAGGCTAACTATGGCTACACCTTC CASSVLAQANYGYTF
TRBD2 many TRBJ2-7 TRBV7-6 TGTGCCAGCAGCTCAACTAGCGGGAGGGCCGGAGAGCAGTACTTC CASSSTSGRAGEQYF
. many TRBJ2-1 TRBV20-1 TGCAGTGCTAGTGGGACCAATGAGCAGTTCTTC CSASGTNEQFF
. once TRBJ1-4 TRBV6-5 TGTGCCAGCAGTTGGGACACTACTGAAAAACTGTTTTTT CASSWDTTEKLFF
. . TRBJ1-1 TRBV5-1 TGCGCCAGCAGCCCCGACGGGGAGGGGACTGAAGCTTTCTTT CASSPDGEGTEAFF
. . TRBJ2-7 TRBV29-1 TGCAGCGCGGTTTTGGGGCCCGACCGTGACGAGCAGTACTTC CSAVLGPDRDEQYF
TRBD1 . TRBJ1-1 TRBV20-1 TGCAGTGCTAGAGATTTCCAGGGGGTTATGAACACTGAAGCTTTCTTT CSARDFQGVMNTEAFF
. medium-sized TRBJ2-1 TRBV20-1 TGCAGTGCTAGAGATCAGCGGGCCACTAGGAACAATGAGCAGTTCTTC CSARDQRATRNNEQFF
TRBD2 many TRBJ2-7 TRBV27 TGTGCCAGCAGAACCCCGGGCCGGGGGGTCACAGGCGAGCAGTACTTC CASRTPGRGVTGEQYF
. . TRBJ2-1 TRBV24-1 TGTGCCACCAGTGAAACTCTGGGGAGGAGGGTTGAGCAGTTCTTC CATSETLGRRVEQFF
TRBD2 many TRBJ2-1 TRBV24-1 TGTGCCACCAGTGATACCGGGACTAGCGGGAGGTTCAGCTACAATGAGCAGTTCTTC CATSDTGTSGRFSYNEQFF
TRBD2 . TRBJ2-1 TRBV5-1 TGCGCCAGCAGCTTGCTTGTGTCCCGGAGGACTAGCGGAAAAGGCAATGAGCAGTTCTTC CASSLLVSRRTSGKGNEQFF
TRBD1 few TRBJ2-4 TRBV19 TGTGCCAGTAGTCCCCGGACAGGGAGCGACATTCAGTACTTC CASSPRTGSDIQYF
. medium-sized TRBJ1-5 TRBV5-1 TGCGCCAGCAGCGCGGGACTGGATGGCAATCAGCCCCAGCATTTT CASSAGLDGNQPQHF
. . TRBJ1-1 TRBV28 TGTGCCAGCAGTTTGGGGGGCGCGGGGGTCACTGAAGCTTTCTTT CASSLGGAGVTEAFF
TRBD2 . TRBJ2-7 TRBV5-1 TGCGCCAGCAGCTCCATTGGGAGCGGGAGCGACGAGCAGTACTTC CASSSIGSGSDEQYF
TRBD2 few TRBJ2-1 TRBV7-9 TGTGCCAGCAGCAAAGGACTAGCGGGGGCCTACAATGAGCAGTTCTTC CASSKGLAGAYNEQFF
. many TRBJ1-1 TRBV20-1 TGCAGTGCTGACTACAGGGTCGGGACGAACACTGAAGCTTTCTTT CSADYRVGTNTEAFF
. many TRBJ2-7 TRBV28 TGTGCCAGTTCTAACTACGAGCAGTACTTC CASSNYEQYF
TRBD1 many TRBJ2-7 TRBV5-1 TGCGCCAGCAGCACTGGGACAGGGTACCCCTACGAGCAGTACTTC CASSTGTGYPYEQYF
. few TRBJ1-2 TRBV6-6 TGTGCCAGCAGTTACCCCGTACAGGGTCTACTGGGGGGCTACACCTTC CASSYPVQGLLGGYTF
TRBD1 many TRBJ2-2 TRBV27 TGTGCCAGCAGTCTACGACAGGGGCGGGTCGGGGAGCTGTTTTTT CASSLRQGRVGELFF
. . TRBJ2-7 TRBV5-6 TGTGCCAGCAGCTCGGGGGGGGGCTGGCAGGGGGTTTCCTACGAGCAGTACTTC CASSSGGGWQGVSYEQYF
. many TRBJ2-1 TRBV25-1 TGTGCCAGCAGCCCACAGGGCCCCCTACCCTACAATGAGCAGTTCTTC CASSPQGPLPYNEQFF
. many TRBJ1-2 TRBV2 TGTGCCAGCAGTGCTCAGGCGAACTATGGCTACACCTTC CASSAQANYGYTF
. many TRBJ2-1 TRBV19 TGTGCCAGTGGCCGGGGTAGTAATGAGCAGTTCTTC CASGRGSNEQFF
TRBD2 many TRBJ2-7 TRBV4-2 TGTGCCAGCAGCCAAGGACTAGCGGGAGTGTACGAGCAGTACTTC CASSQGLAGVYEQYF
. . TRBJ1-2 TRBV7-8 TGTGCCAGCAGCCTAGGGACCGACTACTATGGCTACACCTTC CASSLGTDYYGYTF
TRBD2 many TRBJ2-2 TRBV20-1 TGCAGTGCTAGATTACGGGCGGGAGTCCGGACCGGGGAGCTGTTTTTT CSARLRAGVRTGELFF
TRBD1 medium-sized TRBJ2-5 TRBV5-1 TGCGCCAGCAGCTTGGAAAGGACAGGTCTAGAGACCCAGTACTTC CASSLERTGLETQYF
TRBD1 . TRBJ2-1 TRBV27 TGTGCCAGCAGTGCGTGGACAGGGAATAATGAGCAGTTCTTC CASSAWTGNNEQFF
TRBD1 . TRBJ1-5 TRBV6-1 TGTGCCAGCAGTGCAGACAGGGGGCGGCAGCCCCAGCATTTT CASSADRGRQPQHF
. . TRBJ2-1 TRBV29-1 TGCAGCGTTGAAGGTACCATGGGGGTATCCTACAATGAGCAGCTCTTC CSVEGTMGVSYNEQLF
TRBD1 many TRBJ2-7 TRBV11-2 TGTGCCAGCAGCTTAGGGGGACAGGGAGACGAGCAGTACTTC CASSLGGQGDEQYF
TRBD1 . TRBJ1-2 TRBV28 TGTGCCAGCAGTCGCGGCCAGGGGGCAGGCGACTATGGCTACACCTTC CASSRGQGAGDYGYTF
TRBD1 many TRBJ2-1 TRBV5-1 TGCGCCAGCAGCTTGGGTTCAGGGGGCTACCTCAGCTCCTACAATGAGCAGTTCTTC CASSLGSGGYLSSYNEQFF
. . TRBJ2-1 TRBV11-3 TGTGCCAGCAGCCGAGGACAAATAAGTGAGCAGTTCTTC CASSRGQISEQFF
. once TRBJ1-4 TRBV5-1 TGCGCCAGCAGCGTCGGTGGGGTAGCAACTAATGAAAAACTGTTTTTT CASSVGGVATNEKLFF
. . TRBJ1-2 TRBV12-3/TRBV12-4 TGTGCCAGCAGTCTCCAAGGGGTTAGCTATGGCTACACCTTC CASSLQGVSYGYTF